Presented here are 3 T cell receptor beta chains from one specimen sequenced in a study of blood T cells in healthy people across ages. A sample-barcoded 5' primer and a J-beta primer mix were used in a second PCR of roughly 6 to 12 cycles. MiXCR, run by TCRdb on the 5' RACE reads, gives a single entry per CDR3 protein. The sample includes over a million distinct CDR3 sequences, over 35% of them seen just once. The sample consisted of blood. Receptor source: a woman in her sixties in good health.

Comment on this clonotype: A much larger clone lies one base from this, so it may be a read error. The rearrangement joins TRBV6-5 to TRBJ2-1, with D tentatively TRBD1 or TRBD2 (5 bases each). This CDR3 is 13 amino acids long. CDR1 MNHEY and CDR2 SVGAGI come from the germline V gene. The CDR3 here is CAGSYLGDYEQFF. The CDR3 DNA is TGTGCCGGCAGTTACTTGGGGGATTATGAGCAGTTCTTC.

This clonotype was observed a handful of times. The gene calls are TRBV5-6 and TRBJ1-2; the match to TRBD1 covers 10 bases. V lost 2 bases to trimming and J lost 3 bases; unmatched junction nucleotides: 4. Germline V CDR1 and CDR2: SGHDT, YYEEEE. The CDR3 sequence is 15 residues long. The CDR3 DNA reads TGTGCCAGCAGCTTCATGACAGGGGGCGACTATGGCTACACCTTC. It specifies CASSFMTGGDYGYTF. Drawing the rest from reference TRBV5-6 and TRBJ1-2, the complete variable domain is DAGVTQSPTHLIKTRGQQVTLRCSPKSGHDTVSWYQQALGQGPQFIFQYYEEEERQRGNFPDRFSGHQFPNYSSELNVNALLLGDSALYLCASSFMTGGDYGYTFGSGTRLTVV.

This clonotype was observed a handful of times. The V call is TRBV7-9, the J call TRBJ2-5, with 11 bases identical to TRBD2. Germline CDR1 SEHNR, CDR2 FQNEAQ (reference sequence). The CDR3 spans 16 residues. V was clipped by 4 bases and J by 11 bases; unmatched bases: 15. The CDR3 sequence: CASSSAGTSGLGEQYF. DNA of the CDR3: TGTGCCAGCAGCTCCGCGGGGACTAGCGGTTTAGGGGAGCAGTACTTC.